What follows are 25 T cell receptor beta chains derived from one specimen sequenced in a study of T cell changes during pregnancy in multiple sclerosis (dated by TCRdb to between 2017 and 2020). To prepare the library, the immunoSEQ multiplex PCR assay was applied. As stored in TCRdb, this immuneACCESS dataset retains in-frame rearrangements with V and J assigned. A fraction of the clones does not appear; measured against another copy, unresolved V genes explain less than half of the discrepancy, and the remainder lacks a known reason. For this sample the table gives about 31,000 clones, of which 87% were detected only once. More than 6% of the sample is in the top ten clones. This material consisted of CD8+ T cells from peripheral blood mononuclear cells, taken before pregnancy. These receptors originate from a female donor with multiple sclerosis, enrolled in a pregnancy study.

The chain is built from TRBV27 and TRBJ2-7; TRBD1 aligns across 7 bases. V lost 2 bases to trimming and J lost 2 bases; unmatched junction nucleotides: 12. This CDR3 spans 17 amino acids. The germline V gene encodes CDR1 MNHEY and CDR2 SMNVEV (reference sequence). CDR3 in amino acids: CASSLPKDREHTYEQYF. DNA for the CDR3: TGTGCCAGCAGTTTACCCAAAGACAGGGAACACACCTACGAGCAGTACTTC.

The gene calls are TRBV6-5 and TRBJ1-5; D is unclear. V lost 7 bases and J lost 0, with 7 bases in between. This CDR3 contains 13 residues. Germline V gene sequence: CDR1 MNHEY, CDR2 SVGAGI. The CDR3 sequence: CASKLNSNQPQHF. The CDR3, as DNA: TGTGCCAGCAAACTCAATAGCAATCAGCCCCAGCATTTT.

V and J are TRBV6-6 and TRBJ1-5; D gene unclear. Germline V gene lookup returns CDR1 MNHNY and CDR2 SVGAGI (reference sequence). This CDR3 is 14 amino acids long. The germline V and J ends were trimmed by 1 base and 5 bases, with 9 bases remaining between them. CDR3 in amino acids: CASSYYPGYQPQHF. The CDR3 DNA sequence: TGTGCCAGCAGTTACTATCCCGGTTATCAGCCCCAGCATTTT.

The chain couples TRBV28 to TRBJ2-3; TRBD2 is a possible D gene (5 bases). The CDR3 length is 14 residues. Germline V gene lookup returns CDR1 MDHEN and CDR2 SYDVKM. V gave up 3 bases and J gave up 1 base, with 8 bases separating them. The CDR3 region is CASSFSDRTDTQYF. The CDR3 DNA follows: TGTGCCAGCAGTTTTAGCGACCGCACAGATACGCAGTATTTT.

The genes are TRBV19 and TRBJ2-7; the D gene is possibly TRBD2 (5 bases). The CDR3 contains 13 residues. The V gene lost 1 base and the J gene lost 3 bases, with 7 bases spanning the gap. The germline V gene encodes CDR1 LNHDA and CDR2 SQIVND (reference sequence). CDR3 nucleotide sequence: TGTGCCAGTAGTATAGGAGGGCTCTACGAGCAGTACTTC. Protein sequence: CASSIGGLYEQYF.

This clone was recorded only once. V and J are TRBV28 and TRBJ2-1; 12 bases are shared with TRBD2. The junction had 11 bases not matched to a gene; V was cut back by 4 bases and J by 4 bases. Looked up from germline, CDR1 is MDHEN and CDR2 is SYDVKM. CDR3 length: 18 amino acids. CDR3 loop: CASSSLGLAGGYYNEQFF. As DNA, the CDR3 is TGTGCCAGCAGTTCGCTGGGACTAGCGGGTGGTTATTACAATGAGCAGTTCTTC.

V gene TRBV28 combines with J gene TRBJ1-1; tentatively, D is TRBD1 (5 bases). The CDR3 is made up of 17 amino acids. Per the germline V gene, CDR1 is MDHEN and CDR2 is SYDVKM. V shed 1 base and J shed 6 bases, with 21 bases lying between them. The CDR3 DNA follows: TGTGCCAGCAGTTTATTAGGTGTTCGCATTGGGGCCGCTGAAGCTTTCTTT. Its translation: CASSLLGVRIGAAEAFF.

The chain links TRBV5-8 to TRBJ1-2; no clear D. The V gene lost 4 bases and the J gene lost 6 bases, with 16 bases spanning the gap. Germline CDR1 SGHTS, CDR2 YDEGEE. The length of the CDR3 is 14 residues. CDR3 sequence reads: CASSPSFYEDGYTF. The CDR3 DNA reads as TGTGCCAGCAGCCCCTCGTTTTATGAGGATGGCTACACCTTC.

This chain connects TRBV15 to TRBJ2-5; D is unclear. From germline, CDR1 is LNHNV and CDR2 YYDKDF (reference sequence). The CDR3 is made up of 14 amino acids. With 3 bases removed from V and 5 bases from J, the gap between germline ends came to 13 bases. Written as DNA, the CDR3 is TGTGCCACCAGCAGGGCTAGATTTCGGGAGACCCAGTACTTC. Protein product: CATSRARFRETQYF.

The chain links TRBV2 to TRBJ2-7; D possibly corresponds to TRBD1 (6 bases). V dropped 6 bases and J dropped 4 bases, with 13 bases sitting between them. CDR3 length: 13 residues. The germline V gene encodes CDR1 SNHLY and CDR2 FYNNEI. CDR3 sequence: CASSAGTPYEQYF. The CDR3 DNA follows: TGTGCCAGCAGCGCCGGGACACCTTACGAGCAGTACTTC.

The gene calls are TRBV6-5 and TRBJ1-5; 10 bases align to TRBD1. Germline V CDR1 and CDR2: MNHEY, SVGAGI. V lost 4 bases, J lost 6 bases, and 6 bases stayed unmatched. The CDR3 contains 15 residues. The CDR3: CASSSAGTGVQPQHF. As DNA, the CDR3 is TGTGCCAGCAGTTCCGCCGGGACAGGGGTTCAGCCCCAGCATTTT.

The chain employs TRBV5-6 and TRBJ2-1; tentative D call: TRBD1 (6 bases). Germline V gives CDR1 SGHDT, CDR2 YYEEEE. Trimming shortened V by 1 base and J by 4 bases, and 9 bases separated the two germline ends. The CDR3 is 14 amino acids. CDR3 bases: TGTGCCAGCAGCTTGATGGACAGTTACAATGAGCAGTTCTTC. This encodes CASSLMDSYNEQFF.

The rearrangement uses TRBV11-2 and TRBJ2-7; TRBD1 matches 10 bases. The V gene's germline CDR1 is SGHAT and CDR2 FQNNGV. The CDR3 contains 15 residues. The V and J ends lost 5 bases and 4 bases, in that order; junction bases with no gene match: 8. The CDR3 DNA is TGTGCCAGCAGCCCTGGGACAGGGGAAGGGTACGAGCAGTACTTC. It encodes CASSPGTGEGYEQYF.

The J gene is TRBJ1-1, the V gene TRBV7-2; D remains unclear. The V end was cut by 5 bases, the J end by 2 bases, with 9 bases between. CDR1 is SGHTA, CDR2 FQGNSA, per germline. The CDR3 is 13 residues long. Here the CDR3 reads CASSPRSNTEAFF. For the CDR3, the DNA is TGTGCCAGCAGCCCCCGGTCCAACACTGAAGCTTTCTTT.

By sample fraction, this clone is medium-sized. V is TRBV5-4 and J is TRBJ1-4; tentative D call: TRBD1 (5 bases). CDR1 SGHNT and CDR2 YYREEE come from the germline V gene (reference sequence). This CDR3 contains 15 residues. Trimming took off 3 bases at V and 6 bases at J, with 15 bases between the two ends. The CDR3 nucleotides read TGTGCCAGCAGCTCCGGACCGGGGGTGGATGAAAAACTGTTTTTT. This encodes CASSSGPGVDEKLFF.

This clone was picked up one time. The chain joins TRBV9 to TRBJ2-7, with D possibly TRBD2 on 7 matching bases. The V gene lost 0 bases and the J gene lost 6 bases, with 13 bases spanning the gap. The CDR3 spans 14 residues. In germline, CDR1 is SGDLS, CDR2 YYNGEE. The CDR3 DNA is TGTGCCAGCAGCGTAGCCAGGGGAGGGGGCGAGCAGTACTTC. Amino acid sequence: CASSVARGGGEQYF.

The chain is built from TRBV6-1 and TRBJ1-6; TRBD1 agrees at 9 bases. J was trimmed by 9 bases and V by 5 bases; bases with no gene match: 11. CDR3 size: 16 residues. Germline V CDR1 and CDR2: MNHNS, SASEGT. CDR3 region: CASSQDMGQGGSPLHF. Written as DNA, the CDR3 is TGTGCCAGCAGTCAAGATATGGGACAGGGTGGTTCACCCCTCCACTTT.

The chain joins TRBV6-6 to TRBJ2-6; D gene unclear. The germline V gene encodes CDR1 MNHNY and CDR2 SVGAGI (reference sequence). V dropped 6 bases and J dropped 0 bases, with 9 bases sitting between them. This CDR3 contains 15 residues. The CDR3 DNA is TGTGCCAGCAGCTATGTGCCCTCTGGGGCCAACGTCCTGACTTTC. It specifies CASSYVPSGANVLTF.

This clone came up once. The rearrangement links TRBV30 to TRBJ1-1; D is undetermined. Looked up from germline, CDR1 is GTSNPN and CDR2 is SVGIG (reference sequence). V was clipped by 3 bases and J by 0 bases, with 8 bases between them. The length of the CDR3 is 13 residues. The CDR3 sequence: CAWRRLMNTEAFF. The CDR3 coding sequence is TGTGCCTGGAGGAGACTCATGAACACTGAAGCTTTCTTT. Using reference TRBV30 and TRBJ1-1 for the parts outside the CDR3, the full variable domain is SQTIHQWPATLVQPVGSPLSLECTVEGTSNPNLYWYRQAAGRGLQLLFYSVGIGQISSEVPQNLSASRPQDRQFILSSKKLLLSDSGFYLCAWRRLMNTEAFFGQGTRLTVV.

The chain joins TRBV19 to TRBJ2-3, with D unresolved. CDR1 and CDR2 (germline): LNHDA, SQIVND (reference sequence). Trimming pared 3 bases from V and 0 bases from J, leaving 7 bases between. This CDR3 is built from 14 residues. The CDR3 nucleotides are TGTGCCAGTAGTATTGGCATTAGCACAGATACGCAGTATTTT. This encodes CASSIGISTDTQYF.

The gene calls are TRBV27 and TRBJ2-3, with 12 bases identical to TRBD1. The CDR3 is 16 amino acids. V was clipped by 6 bases and J by 3 bases; unmatched bases: 7. Germline V lookup: CDR1 MNHEY, CDR2 SMNVEV (reference sequence). CDR3 DNA sequence: TGTGCCAGCAGGCACGGGGACAGGGGGCGAACAGATACGCAGTATTTT. Its protein product is CASRHGDRGRTDTQYF.

V and J are TRBV4-1 and TRBJ2-1; D may be TRBD2 (5 bases). Trimming took 0 bases from V and 6 from J, leaving 15 bases between them. The V gene's germline CDR1 is MGHRA and CDR2 YSYEKL. The CDR3 contains 16 residues. In nucleotides, the CDR3 is TGCGCCAGCAGCCAAGAACTAGGCGGAGTTAGCAATGAGCAGTTCTTC. Translating gives CASSQELGGVSNEQFF.

The V call is TRBV7-9, the J call TRBJ2-7; 8 nucleotides match TRBD1. This CDR3 spans 15 amino acids. J lost 2 bases, V lost 5 bases, and 8 bases had no gene match. Germline values: CDR1 SEHNR, CDR2 FQNEAQ (reference sequence). The CDR3 loop reads CASSPWTGSPYEQYF. CDR3 in DNA: TGTGCCAGCAGCCCCTGGACAGGGAGCCCCTACGAGCAGTACTTC.

The CDR3: CASSQVQGGAYEQYF. CDR3 DNA sequence: TGCGCCAGCAGCCAAGTCCAGGGCGGGGCCTACGAGCAGTACTTC. V is TRBV4-1 and J is TRBJ2-7; D is perhaps TRBD2 (6 bases). Germline V gene lookup returns CDR1 MGHRA and CDR2 YSYEKL. The CDR3 contains 15 residues. Trimming stripped 1 base from V and 2 bases from J, with 12 bases between.

The count of this clone is one. V is TRBV27 and J is TRBJ2-1; TRBD2 agrees at 16 bases. In germline, CDR1 is MNHEY, CDR2 SMNVEV (reference sequence). Trimming cost V 5 bases and J 10 bases; bases outside gene matches: 8. The CDR3 contains 16 residues. CDR3 protein: CASSPGLAGGLEEQFF. CDR3 nucleotides: TGTGCCAGCAGTCCGGGACTAGCGGGGGGGCTTGAAGAGCAGTTCTTC.